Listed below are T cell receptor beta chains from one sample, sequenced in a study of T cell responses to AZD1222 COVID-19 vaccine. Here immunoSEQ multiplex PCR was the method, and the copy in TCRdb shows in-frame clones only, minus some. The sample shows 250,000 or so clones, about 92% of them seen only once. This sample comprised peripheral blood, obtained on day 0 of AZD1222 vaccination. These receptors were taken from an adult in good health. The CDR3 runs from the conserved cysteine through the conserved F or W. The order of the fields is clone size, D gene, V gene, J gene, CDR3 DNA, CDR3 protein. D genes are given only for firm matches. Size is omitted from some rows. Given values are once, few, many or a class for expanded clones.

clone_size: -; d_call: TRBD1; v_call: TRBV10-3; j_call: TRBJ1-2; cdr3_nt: TGTGCCATCATTGGGACAGGGAGTGGCTACACCTTC; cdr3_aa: CAIIGTGSGYTF
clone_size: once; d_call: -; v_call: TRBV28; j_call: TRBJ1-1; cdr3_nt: TGTGCGGCTTCGGCCACCTGGAACACTGAAGCTTTCTTT; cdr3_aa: CAASATWNTEAFF
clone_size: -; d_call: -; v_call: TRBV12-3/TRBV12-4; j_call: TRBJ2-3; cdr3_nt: TGTGCCAGCAGCCAAATCGATACGCAGTATTTT; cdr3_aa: CASSQIDTQYF
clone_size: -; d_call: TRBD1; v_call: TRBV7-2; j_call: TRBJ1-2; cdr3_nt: TGTGCCAGCAGCCAAGACCGGACAGGCCCTAACTATGGCTACACCTTC; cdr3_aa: CASSQDRTGPNYGYTF
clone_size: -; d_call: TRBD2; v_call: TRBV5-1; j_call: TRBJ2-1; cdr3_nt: TGCGCCAGCAGCGAGGGACTAGCGTTGAATGAGCAGTTCTTC; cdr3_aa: CASSEGLALNEQFF
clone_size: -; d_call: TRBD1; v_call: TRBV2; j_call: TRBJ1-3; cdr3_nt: TGTGCCAGCAGTCTAGGGACAGTATCGAACACCATATATTTT; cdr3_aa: CASSLGTVSNTIYF
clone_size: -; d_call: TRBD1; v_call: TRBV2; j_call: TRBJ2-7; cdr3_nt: TGTGCCAGCAGAGGACAGGGGCTCGAGCAGTACTTC; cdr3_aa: CASRGQGLEQYF
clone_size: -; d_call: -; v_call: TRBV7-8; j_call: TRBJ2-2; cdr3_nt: TGTGCCAGCAGCTTAGTTACAGCGAACACCGGGGAGCTGTTTTTT; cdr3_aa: CASSLVTANTGELFF
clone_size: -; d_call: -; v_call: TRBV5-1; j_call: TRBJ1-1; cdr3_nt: TGCGCCAGCAGCTTGCCCCGGGACACTGAAGCTTTCTTT; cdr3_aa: CASSLPRDTEAFF
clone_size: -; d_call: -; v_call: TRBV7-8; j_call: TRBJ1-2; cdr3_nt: TGTGCCAGCAGCTCCAGCCGCGGGACTAACTATGGCTACACCTTC; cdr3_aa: CASSSSRGTNYGYTF